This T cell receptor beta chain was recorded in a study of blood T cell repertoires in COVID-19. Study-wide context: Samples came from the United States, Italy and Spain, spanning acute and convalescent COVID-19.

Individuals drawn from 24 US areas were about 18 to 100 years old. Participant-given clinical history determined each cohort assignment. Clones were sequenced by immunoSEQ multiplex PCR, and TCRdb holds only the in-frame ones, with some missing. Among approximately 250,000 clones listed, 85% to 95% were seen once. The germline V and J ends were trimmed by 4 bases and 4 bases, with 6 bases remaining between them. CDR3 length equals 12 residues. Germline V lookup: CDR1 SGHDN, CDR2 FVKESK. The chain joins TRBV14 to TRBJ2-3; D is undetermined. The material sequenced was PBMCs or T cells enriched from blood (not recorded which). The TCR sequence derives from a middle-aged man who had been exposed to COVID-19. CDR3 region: CASSPRADTQYF. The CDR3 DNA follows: TGTGCCAGCAGCCCTAGAGCAGATACGCAGTATTTT.